Listed below are T cell receptor beta chains from one sample, sequenced in a study of blood T cells in healthy people across ages. TCRdb redid the calling of the 5' RACE reads with MiXCR, one entry per CDR3 protein. The sample holds around 2 million distinct CDR3 sequences, 39% seen once. Material: blood. All receptors derive from a human donor in good health. The CDR3 runs from the conserved cysteine through the conserved F or W. A D gene is named only where the DNA matches it firmly. The size of a clone is reported for some rows only, either as once, few or many, or as a class for expanded clones.

>TRBJ2-3|.|once|TRBV2
TGTGCCAGCAGTGAACTCCGGGGCCCAGATACGCAGTATTTT
CASSELRGPDTQYF
>TRBJ1-4|TRBD1|.|TRBV20-1
TGCAGTGCTAGACCACTGACAGGGACCTATGAAAAACTGTTTTTT
CSARPLTGTYEKLFF
>TRBJ2-1|.|few|TRBV29-1
TGCAGCGTTGAAGGACTTGCCAATGAGCAGTTCTTC
CSVEGLANEQFF
>TRBJ2-1|.|.|TRBV15
TGTGCCACCAGCAGAGGGGGGGGCGGAGGAAATGAGCAGTTCTTC
CATSRGGGGGNEQFF
>TRBJ2-3|.|few|TRBV7-3
TGTGCCAGCAGCTTAACTGAGGACTCCGTCTCAACGCAGTATTTT
CASSLTEDSVSTQYF
>TRBJ2-7|.|few|TRBV29-1
TGCAGCGTCAGGCAGGTCTACGAGCAGTACTTC
CSVRQVYEQYF
>TRBJ2-1|.|.|TRBV7-2
TGTGCCAGCAGCGGCCAGGCAGGTTTAAATGAGCAGTTCTTC
CASSGQAGLNEQFF
>TRBJ2-7|.|.|TRBV6-2/TRBV6-3
TGTGCCAGCAGCTCCGACGGCGAAGGAGGCTACGAGCAGTACTTC
CASSSDGEGGYEQYF
>TRBJ1-2|.|.|TRBV14
TGTGCCAGCAGCCAAGGGCGGGGGTTCTATGGCTACACCTTC
CASSQGRGFYGYTF
>TRBJ2-3|.|.|TRBV2
TGTGCCAGCAGTGTACTAGTTGGTAGAGATACGCAGTATTTT
CASSVLVGRDTQYF
>TRBJ2-5|.|.|TRBV6-5
TGTGCCAGCAGTTACCTGGACAGTAAAGAGACCCAGTACTTC
CASSYLDSKETQYF
>TRBJ2-5|.|.|TRBV20-1
TGCAGTGCTAGGCGTCAGGGGGGAGAGACCCAGTACTTC
CSARRQGGETQYF
>TRBJ2-3|.|few|TRBV3-1
TGTGCCAGCAGCCAAGATAGTAGGGCAGATACGCAGTATTTT
CASSQDSRADTQYF
>TRBJ1-4|.|few|TRBV29-1
TGCAGCGTCGCAACTCCCGGGACCGGGACGAGGAGACTGTTTTTT
CSVATPGTGTRRLFF
>TRBJ1-6|.|few|TRBV20-1
TGCAGTGCTAGAGTTTACGGGGCGTTTAATTCACCCCTCCACTTT
CSARVYGAFNSPLHF
>TRBJ2-5|TRBD1|few|TRBV7-2
TGTGCCAGCAGCTTAGCGAGGGGGCGCGAAGAGACCCAGTACTTC
CASSLARGREETQYF
>TRBJ2-3|.|.|TRBV7-6
TGTGCCAGCAGCGGCTTTCAGATAAATCCCACAGATACGCAGTATTTT
CASSGFQINPTDTQYF
>TRBJ2-7|.|once|TRBV12-3/TRBV12-4
TGTACCAGCAGGACGTCTGGACGGAGTTACGAGCAGTACTTC
CTSRTSGRSYEQYF
>TRBJ2-7|.|.|TRBV20-1
TGCAGTGCTAGTTCCCCCCCCGAGCAGTACTTC
CSASSPPEQYF
>TRBJ2-3|TRBD2|.|TRBV9
TGTGCCAGCAGCGTAAGTAGCGGGACTAGCACAGATACGCAGTATTTT
CASSVSSGTSTDTQYF
>TRBJ1-2|.|.|TRBV10-2
TGCGCCAGCGGCATGGACTATGGCTACACCTTC
CASGMDYGYTF
>TRBJ2-7|TRBD2|.|TRBV7-9
TGTGCCAGCAGCCCCCGGGGGGGCAGTCAAGGTACGGGGCAGTACTTC
CASSPRGGSQGTGQYF
>TRBJ1-6|.|.|TRBV19
TGTGCCAGTAGTATAGGAACATATTCACCCCTCCACTTT
CASSIGTYSPLHF
>TRBJ1-5|.|few|TRBV6-6
TGTGCCAGCGGGAGCCCTGGGTCCGATCAGCCCCAGCATTTT
CASGSPGSDQPQHF
>TRBJ2-1|.|.|TRBV7-9
TGTGCCAGCAGCTTAGCCGAGGGGGGGCTGCCCAATGAGCAGTTCTTC
CASSLAEGGLPNEQFF